This T cell receptor (beta chain) was captured in a study of identical twins. Each CDR3 protein is one row after TCRdb ran MiXCR on the 5' RACE reads. The sample shows approximately 600,000 distinct CDR3 sequences, roughly 9.5% of them seen only once. As to this clonotype: As yet, its antigen is unknown.

Study outcomes and limitations: Weaker excess sharing between twins was seen in beta out-of-frame sequences.

Germline CDR1 and CDR2: LGHNA and YSLEER. V gave up 0 bases and J gave up 2 bases, with 25 bases separating them. This CDR3 comprises 20 residues. A further study also used this sample, focusing on yellow fever vaccine responses in identical twins.

The TCR comes from a woman in her late teens or twenties in good health. The V call is TRBV4-3, the J call TRBJ2-5; D assignment may be TRBD1 or TRBD2 (7 bases each). Sequenced input: PBMCs. Here the CDR3 reads CASSQDRGPGGSLRQETQYF. CDR3 nucleotides: TGCGCCAGCAGCCAAGATAGGGGGCCGGGCGGGAGCCTTAGGCAAGAGACCCAGTACTTC.